Below are 9 T cell receptor beta chains sequenced from a single sample in a study of blood T cell repertoires in COVID-19. Produced via immunoSEQ multiplex PCR; TCRdb's table is partial and in-frame only. The sample carries 25,000 to 35,000 clones, more than 80% recorded once. The sample consisted of peripheral blood. All receptors derive from a man aged 80 or over with acute or convalescent COVID-19.

The rearrangement links TRBV6-5 to TRBJ2-5; TRBD2 matches 10 bases. V trimming: 6 bases; J trimming: 5 bases; junction bases outside the gene matches: 6. The CDR3 spans 14 residues. Germline lookup yields CDR1 MNHEY and CDR2 SVGAGI. This chain's CDR3 is CASSQLAGSETQYF. The CDR3 bases are TGTGCCAGCAGCCAACTAGCGGGGTCGGAGACCCAGTACTTC.

The chain combines TRBV5-4 with TRBJ2-5; 8 bases map to TRBD1. The CDR3 totals 15 residues. V shed 4 bases and J 4 bases; nucleotides not matched to a gene: 9. Germline lookup yields CDR1 SGHNT and CDR2 YYREEE (reference sequence). In DNA, the CDR3 is TGTGCCAGCAGCGCGCGGACAGGGAGTGGAGAGACCCAGTACTTC. Its protein product is CASSARTGSGETQYF.

The chain employs TRBV5-4 and TRBJ1-1; a weak D match, TRBD1 (6 bases). The ends were cut back, 4 bases at V and 3 bases at J, with 13 bases in the middle. Germline CDR1 reads SGHNT; CDR2 reads YYREEE (reference sequence). This CDR3 has 14 residues. Here the CDR3 DNA reads TGTGCCAGCAGCCCCGGGACAAGGGACACTGAAGCTTTCTTT. Protein sequence: CASSPGTRDTEAFF. Using reference TRBV5-4 and TRBJ1-1 for the parts outside the CDR3, the full variable domain is ETGVTQSPTHLIKTRGQQVTLRCSSQSGHNTVSWYQQALGQGPQFIFQYYREEENGRGNFPPRFSGLQFPNYSSELNVNALELDDSALYLCASSPGTRDTEAFFGQGTRLTVV.

The V and J genes are TRBV12-3 or TRBV12-4 and TRBJ1-3; D perhaps matches TRBD1 (6 bases). V was clipped by 9 bases and J by 4 bases, with 13 bases between them. The CDR3 runs to 13 residues. The CDR3 coding sequence is TGTGCCAGTAGACGGACAGCCGGAAACACCATATATTTT. It specifies CASRRTAGNTIYF.

The chain recombines TRBV5-1 with TRBJ2-1; weak D call: TRBD1 (5 bases). This CDR3 region has 15 residues. The V end was cut by 5 bases, the J end by 4 bases, with 16 bases between. Germline lookup yields CDR1 SGHRS and CDR2 YFSETQ. CDR3 coding DNA: TGCGCCAGCAGTTTAACATCAACAGGATACAATGAGCAGTTCTTC. Translating it yields CASSLTSTGYNEQFF.

The chain has TRBV18 and TRBJ1-2; D not certain. This CDR3 is built from 14 residues. Trimming took 3 bases from V and 3 from J, leaving 11 bases between them. From germline, CDR1 is KGHSH and CDR2 LQKENI. In DNA form, the CDR3 reads TGTGCCAGCTCACCTTCGGGAAGTCACTATGGCTACACCTTC. The encoded protein is CASSPSGSHYGYTF.

The J gene is TRBJ2-1, the V gene TRBV2, with D perhaps matching TRBD1 (6 bases). CDR1 is SNHLY, CDR2 FYNNEI, per germline. The CDR3 sequence is 15 residues long. The V gene lost 6 bases and the J gene lost 1 base, with 13 bases spanning the gap. CDR3 protein: CASRGDDRSYNEQFF. CDR3 sequence (DNA): TGTGCCAGCAGGGGAGATGACAGGTCCTACAATGAGCAGTTCTTC.

This clone was seen a few times. The rearrangement links TRBV15 to TRBJ1-1; the D is unclear. The V end lost 11 bases, the J end lost 1 base, and 11 bases lay between the germline ends. Per germline, CDR1 LNHNV and CDR2 YYDKDF (reference sequence). CDR3 length equals 12 residues. CDR3 protein: CAAGRPNTEAFF. CDR3 coding DNA: TGTGCCGCTGGGAGGCCGAACACTGAAGCTTTCTTT.

The CDR3 DNA reads TGCGCCAGCGGAACAGGATCTCCTGGCTACACCTTC. This gives the protein CASGTGSPGYTF. The V call is TRBV5-1, the J call TRBJ1-2, with TRBD1 as a possible D gene (5 bases). Germline values: CDR1 SGHRS, CDR2 YFSETQ. V lost 7 bases and J lost 7, with 14 bases in between. There are 12 residues in the CDR3.